These 8 T cell receptor beta chains share one sample of origin, sequenced in a study of cytomegalovirus exposure and HLA in healthy donors. The PCR employed 60 Vbeta primers together with 13 Jbeta primers. The method was immunoSEQ multiplex PCR; TCRdb's version includes in-frame clones alone and lacks a portion of them. The sample yields 100,000 to 150,000 clones, approximately 74% seen once. The sequencing input was PBMCs. These receptors all come from a male donor in good health and CMV-seronegative.

DNA of the CDR3: TGTGCCAGCAGGACCGCCACAGGGGGTAGGCAGCCCCAGCATTTT. Protein product: CASRTATGGRQPQHF. This chain uses TRBV6-6 with TRBJ1-5, with 8 bases fitting TRBD1. The V gene's germline CDR1 is MNHNY and CDR2 SVGAGI (reference sequence). J was trimmed by 7 bases and V by 6 bases; bases with no gene match: 11. CDR3 length: 15 residues.

This chain uses TRBV19 with TRBJ2-3; tentatively, D is TRBD1 (6 bases). The CDR3 runs 15 residues. The germline gives CDR1 LNHDA, CDR2 SQIVND (reference sequence). V was shortened by 5 bases and J by 2 bases, with 14 bases between the two germline ends. The CDR3 DNA sequence: TGTGCCAGTAGTTACAGGGTTCCCCCCACAGATACGCAGTATTTT. This sequence encodes CASSYRVPPTDTQYF.

The J gene is TRBJ1-1, the V gene TRBV18; tentative D call: TRBD1 (6 bases). Germline lookup yields CDR1 KGHSH and CDR2 LQKENI. V dropped 3 bases and J dropped 6 bases, with 11 bases sitting between them. The length of the CDR3 is 13 residues. CDR3 sequence (DNA): TGTGCCAGCTCACCGCTGACAGGAGCTGAAGCTTTCTTT. Encoded protein: CASSPLTGAEAFF. Full variable domain (outside the CDR3, taken from reference TRBV18 and TRBJ1-1): NAGVMQNPRHLVRRRGQEARLRCSPMKGHSHVYWYRQLPEEGLKFMVYLQKENIIDESGMPKERFSAEFPKEGPSILRIQQVVRGDSAAYFCASSPLTGAEAFFGQGTRLTVV.

The rearrangement uses TRBV7-6 and TRBJ2-3; TRBD2 aligns across 8 bases. Trimming took 5 bases from V and 2 from J; bases not matched to a gene: 6. The CDR3 extends over 15 amino acids. Germline V gene data show CDR1 as SGHVS and CDR2 as FNYEAQ. DNA for the CDR3: TGTGCCAGCAGCCAAATAGCGGGGACCACAGATACGCAGTATTTT. Amino acids: CASSQIAGTTDTQYF.

The chain combines TRBV10-3 with TRBJ2-5, with D possibly being TRBD1 (6 bases). The CDR3 is made up of 16 amino acids. The V end lost 0 bases, the J end lost 4 bases, and 15 bases lay between the germline ends. Germline CDR1 reads ENHRY; CDR2 reads SYGVKD. The CDR3 nucleotides read TGTGCCATCAGTGAGTCGAGTACAGGGCTGGGAGAGACCCAGTACTTC. Protein sequence: CAISESSTGLGETQYF.

The gene calls are TRBV25-1 and TRBJ2-5, with a tentative D call TRBD2 (5 bases). In germline, CDR1 is MGHDK, CDR2 SYGVNS. V lost 7 bases and J 7 bases, leaving 10 bases between the germline ends. The CDR3 is made up of 11 amino acids. The CDR3 protein is CASKRIGTQYF. The CDR3 bases are TGTGCCAGCAAGCGGATAGGGACCCAGTACTTC.

The chain recombines TRBV19 with TRBJ1-4, with D uncertain. Germline CDR1 and CDR2: LNHDA and SQIVND (reference sequence). Between the trimmed V and J ends, which lost 3 bases and 7 bases, there was a span of 12 bases. The CDR3 loop spans 14 amino acids. CDR3 amino acids: CASSIGGNPEKLFF. DNA of the CDR3: TGTGCCAGTAGTATTGGAGGGAATCCTGAAAAACTGTTTTTT.

CDR3 protein: CASSLDRDRGRAFF. CDR3 sequence (DNA): TGTGCCAGCAGTCTGGACCGGGACAGGGGAAGGGCTTTCTTT. V usage is TRBV27 and J usage is TRBJ1-1; 10 bases line up with TRBD1. This CDR3 has 14 residues. Germline CDR1 is MNHEY and CDR2 is SMNVEV (reference sequence). J gave up 11 bases and V 5 bases, and 11 bases lay outside the gene matches.